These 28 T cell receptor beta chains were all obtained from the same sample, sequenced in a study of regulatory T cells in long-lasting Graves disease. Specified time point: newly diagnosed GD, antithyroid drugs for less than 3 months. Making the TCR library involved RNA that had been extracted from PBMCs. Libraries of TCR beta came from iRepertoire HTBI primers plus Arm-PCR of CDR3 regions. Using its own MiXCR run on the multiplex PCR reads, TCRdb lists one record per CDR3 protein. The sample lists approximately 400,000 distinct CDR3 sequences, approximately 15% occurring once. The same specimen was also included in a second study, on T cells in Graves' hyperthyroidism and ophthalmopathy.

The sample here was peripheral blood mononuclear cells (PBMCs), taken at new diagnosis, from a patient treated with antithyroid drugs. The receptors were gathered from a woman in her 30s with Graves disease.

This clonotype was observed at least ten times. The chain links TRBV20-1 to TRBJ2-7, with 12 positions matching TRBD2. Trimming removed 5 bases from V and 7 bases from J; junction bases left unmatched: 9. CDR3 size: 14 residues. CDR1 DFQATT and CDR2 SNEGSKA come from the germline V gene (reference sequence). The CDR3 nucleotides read TGCAGTGCTTCGGGACTAGCGGGTAAAGGAGAGCAGTACTTC. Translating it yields CSASGLAGKGEQYF.

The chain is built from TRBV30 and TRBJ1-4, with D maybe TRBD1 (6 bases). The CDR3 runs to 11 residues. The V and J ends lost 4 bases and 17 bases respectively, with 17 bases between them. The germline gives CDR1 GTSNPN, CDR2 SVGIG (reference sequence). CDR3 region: CAWKGPGGVFF. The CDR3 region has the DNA TGTGCCTGGAAGGGGCCGGGGGGCGTCTTTTTT.

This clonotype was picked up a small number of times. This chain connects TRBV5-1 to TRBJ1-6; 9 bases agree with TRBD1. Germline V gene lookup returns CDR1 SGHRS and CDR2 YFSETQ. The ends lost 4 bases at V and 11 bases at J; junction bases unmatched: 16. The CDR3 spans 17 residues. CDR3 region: CASSPNSRRTGVPPLHF. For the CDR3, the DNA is TGCGCCAGCAGCCCCAACAGCCGGAGGACAGGGGTTCCACCCCTCCACTTT.

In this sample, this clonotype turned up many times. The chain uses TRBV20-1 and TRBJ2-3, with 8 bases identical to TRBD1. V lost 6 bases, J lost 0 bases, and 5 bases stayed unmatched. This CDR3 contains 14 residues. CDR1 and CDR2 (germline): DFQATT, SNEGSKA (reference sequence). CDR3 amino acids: CSARTGSSTDTQYF. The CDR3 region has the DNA TGCAGTGCCCGGACAGGGAGCAGCACAGATACGCAGTATTTT.

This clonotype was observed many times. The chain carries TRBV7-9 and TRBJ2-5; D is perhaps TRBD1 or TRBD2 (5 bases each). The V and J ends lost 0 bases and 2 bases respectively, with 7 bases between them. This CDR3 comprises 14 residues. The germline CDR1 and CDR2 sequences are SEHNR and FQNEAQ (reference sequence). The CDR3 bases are TGTGCCAGCAGCTTAGCGGGACCACAAGAGACCCAGTACTTC. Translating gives CASSLAGPQETQYF.

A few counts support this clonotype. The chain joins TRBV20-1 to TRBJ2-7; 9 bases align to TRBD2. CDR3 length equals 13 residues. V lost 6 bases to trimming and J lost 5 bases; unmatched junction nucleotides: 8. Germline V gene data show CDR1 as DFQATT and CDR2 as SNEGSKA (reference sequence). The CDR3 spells CSARWTSEHEQYF. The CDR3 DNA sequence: TGCAGTGCCCGGTGGACTAGCGAACACGAGCAGTACTTC.

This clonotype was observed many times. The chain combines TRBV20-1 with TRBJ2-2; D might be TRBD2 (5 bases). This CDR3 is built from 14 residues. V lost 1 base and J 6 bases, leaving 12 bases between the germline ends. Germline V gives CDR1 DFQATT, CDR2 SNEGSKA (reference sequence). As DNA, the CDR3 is TGCAGTGCTAGAGGGACTTTATCCCCCGGGGAGCTGTTTTTT. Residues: CSARGTLSPGELFF.

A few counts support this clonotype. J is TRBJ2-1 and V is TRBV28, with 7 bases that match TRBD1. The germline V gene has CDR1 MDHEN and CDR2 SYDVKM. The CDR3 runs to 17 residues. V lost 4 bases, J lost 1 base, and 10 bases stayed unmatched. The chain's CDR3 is CASSSHPTGRSYNEQFF. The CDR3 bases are TGTGCCAGCAGTTCCCATCCGACAGGGCGATCCTACAATGAGCAGTTCTTC.

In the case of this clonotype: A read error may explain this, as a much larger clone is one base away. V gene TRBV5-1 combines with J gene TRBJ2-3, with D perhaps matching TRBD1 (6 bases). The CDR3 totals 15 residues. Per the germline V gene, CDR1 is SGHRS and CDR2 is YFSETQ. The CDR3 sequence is CASSLVGADTDTQCF. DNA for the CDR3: TGCGCCAGCAGCTTGGTGGGGGCTGACACAGATACGCAGTGTTTT.

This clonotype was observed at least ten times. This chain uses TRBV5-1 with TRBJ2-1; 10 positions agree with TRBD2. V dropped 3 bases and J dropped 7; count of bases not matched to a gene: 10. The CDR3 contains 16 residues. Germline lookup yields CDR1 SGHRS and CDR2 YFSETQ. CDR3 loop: CASSYLAGEGGNEQFF. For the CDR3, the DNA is TGCGCCAGCAGCTACCTAGCGGGAGAGGGAGGAAATGAGCAGTTCTTC.

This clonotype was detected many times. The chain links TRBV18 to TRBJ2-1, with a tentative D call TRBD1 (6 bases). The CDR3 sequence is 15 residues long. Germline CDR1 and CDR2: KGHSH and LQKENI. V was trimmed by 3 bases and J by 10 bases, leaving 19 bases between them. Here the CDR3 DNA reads TGTGCCAGCTCACCGACGGGACAAAACTTAGTGGAGCAGTTCTTC. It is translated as CASSPTGQNLVEQFF.

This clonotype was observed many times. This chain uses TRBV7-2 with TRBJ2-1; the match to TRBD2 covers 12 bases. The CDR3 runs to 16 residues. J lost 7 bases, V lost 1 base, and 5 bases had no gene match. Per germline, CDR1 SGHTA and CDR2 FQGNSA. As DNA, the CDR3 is TGTGCCAGCAGCTTAGAAAGACTAGCGGGAGTTAATGAGCAGTTCTTC. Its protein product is CASSLERLAGVNEQFF. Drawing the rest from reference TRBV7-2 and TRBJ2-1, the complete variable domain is GAGVSQSPSNKVTEKGKDVELRCDPISGHTALYWYRQSLGQGLEFLIYFQGNSAPDKSGLPSDRFSAERTGGSVSTLTIQRTQQEDSAVYLCASSLERLAGVNEQFFGPGTRLTVL.

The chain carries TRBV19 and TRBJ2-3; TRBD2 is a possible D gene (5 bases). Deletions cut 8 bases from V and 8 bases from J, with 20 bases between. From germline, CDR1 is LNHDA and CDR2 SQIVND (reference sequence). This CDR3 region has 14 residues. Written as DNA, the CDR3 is TGTGCCAGTGAGGAGCGGCGAGGTTTGTCTACGCAGTATTTT. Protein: CASEERRGLSTQYF.

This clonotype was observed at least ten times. The CDR3 here is CASSPIDLGGNQPQHF. The CDR3, as DNA: TGTGCCAGCTCACCAATAGACTTAGGGGGCAATCAGCCCCAGCATTTT. The J gene is TRBJ1-5, the V gene TRBV18, with D possibly being TRBD1 (5 bases). V lost 2 bases and J lost 2, with 13 bases in between. The CDR3 length is 16 residues. Germline CDR1 is KGHSH and CDR2 is LQKENI. Full variable domain (outside the CDR3, taken from reference TRBV18 and TRBJ1-5): NAGVMQNPRHLVRRRGQEARLRCSPMKGHSHVYWYRQLPEEGLKFMVYLQKENIIDESGMPKERFSAEFPKEGPSILRIQQVVRGDSAAYFCASSPIDLGGNQPQHFGDGTRLSIL.

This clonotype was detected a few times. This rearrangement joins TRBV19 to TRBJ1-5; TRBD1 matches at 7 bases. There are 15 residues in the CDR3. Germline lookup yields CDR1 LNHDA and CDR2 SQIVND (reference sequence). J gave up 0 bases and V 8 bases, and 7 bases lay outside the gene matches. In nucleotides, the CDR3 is TGTGCCAGTCGCTGGGGACAGTATAGCAATCAGCCCCAGCATTTT. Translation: CASRWGQYSNQPQHF.

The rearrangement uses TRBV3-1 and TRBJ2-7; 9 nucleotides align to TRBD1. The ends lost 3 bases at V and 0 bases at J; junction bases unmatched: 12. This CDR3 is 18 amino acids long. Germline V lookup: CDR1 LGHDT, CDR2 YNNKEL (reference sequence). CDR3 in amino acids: CASSQGWTGASNSYEQYF. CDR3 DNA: TGTGCCAGCAGCCAGGGTTGGACAGGGGCTTCCAACTCCTACGAGCAGTACTTC.

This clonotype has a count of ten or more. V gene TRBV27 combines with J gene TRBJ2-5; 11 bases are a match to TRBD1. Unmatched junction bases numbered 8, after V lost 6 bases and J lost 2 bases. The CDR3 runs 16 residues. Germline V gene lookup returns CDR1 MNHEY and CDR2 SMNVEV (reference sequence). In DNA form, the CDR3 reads TGTGCCAGCAGCCATGGGGACAGGGGGTTACAAGAGACCCAGTACTTC. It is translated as CASSHGDRGLQETQYF.

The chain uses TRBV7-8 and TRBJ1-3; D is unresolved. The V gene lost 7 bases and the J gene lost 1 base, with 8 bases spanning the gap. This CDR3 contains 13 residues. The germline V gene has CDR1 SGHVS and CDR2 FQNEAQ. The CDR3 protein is CASIRGSGNTIYF. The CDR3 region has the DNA TGTGCCAGCATTCGGGGATCTGGAAACACCATATATTTT.

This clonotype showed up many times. The CDR3 sequence is CSARARVVGETQYF. The CDR3 DNA is TGCAGTGCTAGAGCGAGAGTGGTGGGAGAGACCCAGTACTTC. The V gene is TRBV20-1, the J gene TRBJ2-5, with unresolved D. The CDR3 is 14 amino acids. The germline V and J ends were trimmed by 1 base and 4 bases, with 13 bases remaining between them. The germline CDR1 and CDR2 sequences are DFQATT and SNEGSKA (reference sequence).

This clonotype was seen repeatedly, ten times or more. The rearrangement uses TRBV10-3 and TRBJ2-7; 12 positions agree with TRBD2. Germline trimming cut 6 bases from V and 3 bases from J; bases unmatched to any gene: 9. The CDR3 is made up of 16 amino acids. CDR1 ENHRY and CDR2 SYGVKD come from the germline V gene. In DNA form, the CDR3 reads TGTGCCATCAGCCGGCCGACTAGCGGGAGTCGCTACGAGCAGTACTTC. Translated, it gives CAISRPTSGSRYEQYF.

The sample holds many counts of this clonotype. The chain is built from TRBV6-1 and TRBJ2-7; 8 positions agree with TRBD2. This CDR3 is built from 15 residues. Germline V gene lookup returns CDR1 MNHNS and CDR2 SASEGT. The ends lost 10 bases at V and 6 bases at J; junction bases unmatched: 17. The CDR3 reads CAILMGSSGRGEQYF. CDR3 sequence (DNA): TGTGCCATCCTAATGGGGTCGAGCGGGAGAGGCGAGCAGTACTTC.

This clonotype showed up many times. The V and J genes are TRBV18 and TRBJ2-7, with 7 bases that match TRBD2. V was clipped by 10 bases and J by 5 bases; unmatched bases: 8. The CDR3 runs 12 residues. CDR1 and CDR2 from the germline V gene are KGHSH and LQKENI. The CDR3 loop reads CATAEGGNEQYF. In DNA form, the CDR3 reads TGTGCCACAGCGGAGGGAGGGAACGAGCAGTACTTC.

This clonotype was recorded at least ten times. CDR3 DNA: TGTGCCACCAGTGATGGTCCGGAAACCTACAATGAGCAGTTCTTC. This encodes CATSDGPETYNEQFF. J is TRBJ2-1 and V is TRBV24-1; D remains ambiguous. V lost 3 bases and J 2 bases, leaving 10 bases between the germline ends. CDR3 length: 15 amino acids. Germline V gives CDR1 KGHDR, CDR2 SFDVKD.

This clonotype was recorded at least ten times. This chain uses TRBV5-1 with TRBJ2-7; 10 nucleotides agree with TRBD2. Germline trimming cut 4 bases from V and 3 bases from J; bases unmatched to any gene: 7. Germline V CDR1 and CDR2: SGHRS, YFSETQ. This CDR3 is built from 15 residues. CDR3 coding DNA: TGCGCCAGCAGCACCGGGACTAGCGACAACTACGAGCAGTACTTC. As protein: CASSTGTSDNYEQYF.

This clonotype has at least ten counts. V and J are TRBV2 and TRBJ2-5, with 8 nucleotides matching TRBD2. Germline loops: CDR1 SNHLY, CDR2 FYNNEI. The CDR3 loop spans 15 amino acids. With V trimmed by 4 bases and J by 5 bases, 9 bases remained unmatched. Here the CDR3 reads CASSGSGSGVETQYF. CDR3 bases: TGTGCCAGCAGTGGGAGCGGGAGCGGAGTCGAGACCCAGTACTTC.

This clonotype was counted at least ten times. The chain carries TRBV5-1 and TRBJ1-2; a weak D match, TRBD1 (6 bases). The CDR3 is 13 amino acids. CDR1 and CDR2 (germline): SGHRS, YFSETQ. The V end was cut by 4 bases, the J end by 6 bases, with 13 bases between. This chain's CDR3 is CASSHGQGHGYTF. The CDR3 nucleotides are TGCGCCAGCAGCCACGGGCAGGGGCATGGCTACACCTTC.

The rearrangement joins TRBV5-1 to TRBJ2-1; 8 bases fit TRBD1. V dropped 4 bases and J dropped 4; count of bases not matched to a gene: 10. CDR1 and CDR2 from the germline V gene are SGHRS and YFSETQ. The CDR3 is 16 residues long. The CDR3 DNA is TGCGCCAGCAGCCCCAACACAGGGGGTGGTTACAATGAGCAGTTCTTC. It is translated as CASSPNTGGGYNEQFF.

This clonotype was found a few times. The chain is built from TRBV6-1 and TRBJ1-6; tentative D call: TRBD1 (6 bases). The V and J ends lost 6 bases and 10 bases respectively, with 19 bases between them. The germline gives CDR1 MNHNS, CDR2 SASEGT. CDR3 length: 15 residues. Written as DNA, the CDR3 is TGTGCCAGCAGCCCCCTTACAGGGCAGGGATCACCCCTCCACTTT. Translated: CASSPLTGQGSPLHF.